This TCR beta chain was profiled in a study of multiple sclerosis patients with progressive multifocal leukoencephalopathy. TCRdb's copy holds only in-frame clones and misses some; the assay was immunoSEQ multiplex PCR. The sample contains tens of thousands of clones, about 85% of which appear only once. Time point reported: time of PML onset. The source of this sequence is a woman between 25 and 40 years old with progressive multifocal leukoencephalopathy. The sequenced sample was PBMCs, obtained from a patient treated with natalizumab.

This CDR3 reads CASSFRLAGGTETQYF. Here the CDR3 DNA reads TGTGCCAGCAGCTTCCGACTAGCGGGGGGTACGGAGACCCAGTACTTC. This sequence joins TRBV5-6 and TRBJ2-5; the match to TRBD2 covers 13 bases. Germline V gene sequence: CDR1 SGHDT, CDR2 YYEEEE. This CDR3 spans 16 amino acids. V was clipped by 2 bases and J by 5 bases; unmatched bases: 6.